Shown below are 26 T cell receptor beta chains from a single sample sequenced in a study of blood T cell repertoires in COVID-19. The protocol was immunoSEQ multiplex PCR, while the TCRdb copy is restricted to in-frame clones and leaves out a portion. Of 210,000 or so clones listed, about 84% are singletons. Sequenced material: PBMCs or T cells enriched from blood (not recorded which). Receptor source: a man in his 60s who had recovered from COVID-19.

This clone occurred once. The chain combines TRBV11-1 with TRBJ2-7; a weak D match, TRBD1 (6 bases). This CDR3 contains 15 residues. CDR1 is SGHAT and CDR2 is FQDESV in the germline V gene (reference sequence). Trimming took off 5 bases at V and 3 bases at J, with 17 bases between the two ends. This chain's CDR3 is CASSPLQGSRYEQYF. DNA of the CDR3: TGTGCCAGCAGCCCTCTACAGGGTTCACGCTACGAGCAGTACTTC.

This chain links TRBV6-2 or TRBV6-3 with TRBJ2-4, with TRBD2 identical over 14 bases. The germline V gene encodes CDR1 MNHEY and CDR2 SVGEGT. The CDR3 sequence is 15 residues long. The ends lost 6 bases at V and 4 bases at J; junction bases unmatched: 2. The CDR3 region is CASSGTSGGKNIQYF. The CDR3 DNA is TGTGCCAGCAGCGGGACTAGCGGGGGAAAAAACATTCAGTACTTC.

The J gene is TRBJ1-1, the V gene TRBV11-2; D might be TRBD1 (6 bases). V gave up 3 bases and J gave up 0 bases, with 14 bases separating them. Germline V CDR1 and CDR2: SGHAT, FQNNGV. The CDR3 covers 16 residues. DNA of the CDR3: TGTGCCAGCAGCTTTCGGCAGGGGTACATGAACACTGAAGCTTTCTTT. Residues: CASSFRQGYMNTEAFF.

This chain joins TRBV5-1 and TRBJ2-7; 9 nucleotides match TRBD1. The germline gives CDR1 SGHRS, CDR2 YFSETQ. This CDR3 spans 15 amino acids. V was pared by 0 bases and J by 6 bases, with 7 bases of the junction left unmatched. The CDR3 bases are TGCGCCAGCAGCTTGGGGGACAGGGATCGGGCCGAGCAGTACTTC. Translated: CASSLGDRDRAEQYF.

Written as DNA, the CDR3 is TGTGCCAGCAGCTTGGAACGGGAAAGATCTGGAAACACCATATATTTT. This translates into CASSLERERSGNTIYF. The chain carries TRBV5-4 and TRBJ1-3; unclear D gene. Germline CDR1 is SGHNT and CDR2 is YYREEE (reference sequence). V lost 0 bases, J lost 1 base, and 11 bases lay in between. The CDR3 runs 16 residues.

This chain connects TRBV5-8 to TRBJ2-7; 8 nucleotides align to TRBD1. The CDR3 consists of 14 residues. Germline CDR1 reads SGHTS; CDR2 reads YDEGEE. With V trimmed by 4 bases and J by 7 bases, 10 bases remained unmatched. The CDR3 is CASSVGQGGDEQYF. The CDR3 coding sequence is TGTGCCAGCAGCGTAGGACAGGGAGGAGATGAGCAGTACTTC.

V usage is TRBV19 and J usage is TRBJ2-1; D is unresolved. This CDR3 region has 15 residues. The V gene's germline CDR1 is LNHDA and CDR2 SQIVND (reference sequence). The V gene lost 3 bases and the J gene lost 1 base, with 10 bases spanning the gap. This CDR3 is CASSILGGSYNEQFF. For the CDR3, the DNA is TGTGCCAGTAGTATCCTCGGCGGATCCTACAATGAGCAGTTCTTC.

The rearrangement uses TRBV24-1 and TRBJ1-5, with D unresolved. Germline CDR1 is KGHDR and CDR2 is SFDVKD. The CDR3 is 15 residues long. V was pared by 1 base and J by 3 bases, with 9 bases between. The CDR3 sequence is CATSDFTTSNQPQHF. CDR3 DNA sequence: TGTGCCACCAGTGATTTCACCACTTCCAATCAGCCCCAGCATTTT.

The chain links TRBV18 to TRBJ2-6; the D gene is possibly TRBD2 (5 bases). V lost 6 bases and J 1 base, leaving 10 bases between the germline ends. Germline CDR1 and CDR2: KGHSH and LQKENI. The CDR3 is made up of 15 amino acids. The CDR3 coding sequence is TGTGCCAGCTCCCCGGAGGAATCTGGGGCCAACGTCCTGACTTTC. The encoded protein is CASSPEESGANVLTF.

The chain couples TRBV28 to TRBJ1-2; TRBD1 might be the D (5 bases). Trimming took 1 base from V and 6 from J, leaving 18 bases between them. The CDR3 totals 16 residues. Germline lookup yields CDR1 MDHEN and CDR2 SYDVKM. The CDR3 sequence is CASSLFVVGQGNGYTF. CDR3 nucleotides: TGTGCCAGCAGTTTATTCGTCGTAGGGCAGGGAAATGGCTACACCTTC.

The CDR3 region has the DNA TGTGCCAGCAGCTTAGATGGCGCGGTGACAGGGTTTTTTTGGGAGACCCAGTACTTC. It specifies CASSLDGAVTGFFWETQYF. The chain combines TRBV11-3 with TRBJ2-5; 7 bases align to TRBD1. The CDR3 is 19 amino acids. Trimming removed 0 bases from V and 5 bases from J; junction bases left unmatched: 18. The germline CDR1 and CDR2 sequences are SGHNT and YENEEA.

V and J are TRBV19 and TRBJ1-2, with 7 nucleotides matching TRBD1. CDR1 and CDR2 from the germline V gene are LNHDA and SQIVND (reference sequence). With 9 bases clipped from V and 10 bases from J, the junction kept 23 bases outside the gene matches. The CDR3 sequence is 16 residues long. CDR3 in DNA: TGTGCCAGCCAAATATCCCCCGGGACAGCAATTGGTGCCTACACCTTC. The encoded protein is CASQISPGTAIGAYTF.

The chain couples TRBV11-3 to TRBJ2-2; TRBD2 might be the D (5 bases). CDR1 and CDR2 (germline): SGHNT, YENEEA. Between the trimmed V and J ends, which lost 1 base and 4 bases, there was a span of 10 bases. The CDR3 runs to 15 residues. CDR3 coding DNA: TGTGCCAGCAGCTTAGGTCCCGGACTCACCGGGGAGCTGTTTTTT. Translated, it gives CASSLGPGLTGELFF. The full variable domain, with the rest looked up from reference TRBV11-3 and TRBJ2-2, is EAGVVQSPRYKIIEKKQPVAFWCNPISGHNTLYWYLQNLGQGPELLIRYENEEAVDDSQLPKDRFSAERLKGVDSTLKIQPAELGDSAVYLCASSLGPGLTGELFFGEGSRLTVL.

The genes are TRBV11-1 and TRBJ1-2, with 7 bases that match TRBD1. Germline V gives CDR1 SGHAT, CDR2 FQDESV (reference sequence). CDR3 length: 13 residues. J gave up 4 bases and V 6 bases, and 5 bases lay outside the gene matches. The CDR3 here is CASSPQGTYGYTF. The CDR3 DNA is TGTGCCAGCAGTCCACAGGGGACCTATGGCTACACCTTC.

This clone was recorded once. The chain couples TRBV7-3 to TRBJ2-1; 7 positions match TRBD1. The ends lost 6 bases at V and 7 bases at J; junction bases unmatched: 12. Germline V gene sequence: CDR1 SGHTA, CDR2 FQGTGA. This CDR3 comprises 15 residues. DNA for the CDR3: TGTGCCAGCAGTTCGGGCAGGGGGACGATAAATGAGCAGTTCTTC. This gives the protein CASSSGRGTINEQFF. The full variable domain, in which reference TRBV7-3 and TRBJ2-1 provide the parts outside the CDR3, is GAGVSQTPSNKVTEKGKYVELRCDPISGHTALYWYRQSLGQGPEFLIYFQGTGAADDSGLPNDRFFAVRPEGSVSTLKIQRTERGDSAVYLCASSSGRGTINEQFFGPGTRLTVL.

The rearrangement links TRBV12-3 or TRBV12-4 to TRBJ1-6; D remains unclear. The V and J ends lost 3 bases and 13 bases respectively, with 13 bases between them. This CDR3 comprises 13 residues. DNA of the CDR3: TGTGCCAGCAGTTTGATTGGGCGTGGGCCCCTCCACTTT. Its protein product is CASSLIGRGPLHF.

The CDR3 reads CASSLLVREQETQYF. In nucleotides, the CDR3 is TGTGCCAGCAGCTTACTAGTGCGGGAGCAAGAGACCCAGTACTTC. The V gene is TRBV7-6, the J gene TRBJ2-5, with 7 bases fitting TRBD2. Per the germline V gene, CDR1 is SGHVS and CDR2 is FNYEAQ. The CDR3 totals 15 residues. V dropped 2 bases and J dropped 2; count of bases not matched to a gene: 5.

The V gene is TRBV3-1 (or the pseudogene TRBV3-2), the J gene TRBJ1-6, with TRBD1 as a possible D gene (5 bases). This CDR3 is built from 13 residues. V was clipped by 7 bases and J by 8 bases, with 12 bases between them. Germline V gene sequence: CDR1 LGHDT, CDR2 YNNKEL (reference sequence). This CDR3 reads CASNTRGDSPLHF. The DNA of the CDR3 is TGTGCCAGCAACACTCGGGGGGATTCACCCCTCCACTTT.

This chain connects TRBV6-2 or TRBV6-3 to TRBJ1-4; D is possibly TRBD1 (6 bases). Germline V CDR1 and CDR2: MNHEY, SVGEGT. V gave up 2 bases and J gave up 12 bases, with 19 bases separating them. There are 15 residues in the CDR3. In nucleotides, the CDR3 is TGTGCCAGCAGTTACGCCACAGGGATAGTGGGTGAACTGTTTTTT. Encoded protein: CASSYATGIVGELFF.

The V call is TRBV2, the J call TRBJ1-5; D is ambiguous. This CDR3 region has 14 residues. Germline CDR1 SNHLY, CDR2 FYNNEI. V was pared by 6 bases and J by 4 bases, with 13 bases between. The CDR3 DNA is TGTGCCAGCAGGGAAACGTCCGAGAATCAGCCCCAGCATTTT. This codes for CASRETSENQPQHF. The entire variable domain, with the rest obtained from reference TRBV2 and TRBJ1-5, is as follows: EPEVTQTPSHQVTQMGQEVILRCVPISNHLYFYWYRQILGQKVEFLVSFYNNEISEKSEIFDDQFSVERPDGSNFTLKIRSTKLEDSAMYFCASRETSENQPQHFGDGTRLSIL.

The chain recombines TRBV29-1 with TRBJ2-5; the D gene is possibly TRBD1 (6 bases). The CDR3 has 12 residues. V lost 6 bases and J lost 9, with 17 bases in between. CDR1 and CDR2 (germline): SQVTM, ANQGSEA. The CDR3: CSVDGRGDAQYF. The CDR3 DNA reads as TGCAGCGTGGACGGCAGGGGAGACGCCCAGTACTTC.

This clone was recorded once. The chain uses TRBV5-6 and TRBJ1-6, with TRBD1 matching 8 bases. Per germline, CDR1 SGHDT and CDR2 YYEEEE. The junction had 7 bases not matched to a gene; V was cut back by 4 bases and J by 10 bases. This CDR3 has 14 residues. The CDR3 loop is CASSQTGAGSPLHF. The DNA of the CDR3 is TGTGCCAGCAGCCAGACAGGGGCTGGGTCACCCCTCCACTTT.

The rearrangement joins TRBV5-5 to TRBJ2-5, with 10 positions matching TRBD1. This CDR3 region has 15 residues. V lost 3 bases, J lost 4 bases, and 6 bases stayed unmatched. Germline-derived CDR1 and CDR2 are SGHKS and YYEKEE (reference sequence). The CDR3 coding sequence is TGTGCCAGCAGCTCCGGGACAGGGGCTGGAGAGACCCAGTACTTC. Translated: CASSSGTGAGETQYF.

The chain joins TRBV3-1 (or the pseudogene TRBV3-2) to TRBJ2-7; 9 positions agree with TRBD1. Germline V gene sequence: CDR1 LGHDT, CDR2 YNNKEL (reference sequence). The CDR3 is made up of 16 amino acids. V was pared by 4 bases and J by 2 bases, with 9 bases of the junction left unmatched. CDR3 region: CASSRESGTGPYEQYF. The CDR3 nucleotides read TGTGCCAGCAGCCGAGAATCCGGGACAGGGCCCTACGAGCAGTACTTC.

The rearrangement links TRBV18 to TRBJ1-4; D is uncertain. Germline CDR1 KGHSH, CDR2 LQKENI. The V end was cut by 2 bases, the J end by 8 bases, with 6 bases between. CDR3 size: 12 residues. In DNA, the CDR3 is TGTGCCAGCTCACCAACAGCCGAAAAACTGTTTTTT. The encoded protein is CASSPTAEKLFF.

The chain employs TRBV20-1 and TRBJ1-5, with TRBD1 as a possible D gene (6 bases). V lost 3 bases and J lost 7, with 13 bases in between. Per germline, CDR1 DFQATT and CDR2 SNEGSKA (reference sequence). The CDR3 is 13 amino acids. DNA for the CDR3: TGCAGTGCTAGTCGACAGGCTGGGCAGCCCCAGCATTTT. This codes for CSASRQAGQPQHF.